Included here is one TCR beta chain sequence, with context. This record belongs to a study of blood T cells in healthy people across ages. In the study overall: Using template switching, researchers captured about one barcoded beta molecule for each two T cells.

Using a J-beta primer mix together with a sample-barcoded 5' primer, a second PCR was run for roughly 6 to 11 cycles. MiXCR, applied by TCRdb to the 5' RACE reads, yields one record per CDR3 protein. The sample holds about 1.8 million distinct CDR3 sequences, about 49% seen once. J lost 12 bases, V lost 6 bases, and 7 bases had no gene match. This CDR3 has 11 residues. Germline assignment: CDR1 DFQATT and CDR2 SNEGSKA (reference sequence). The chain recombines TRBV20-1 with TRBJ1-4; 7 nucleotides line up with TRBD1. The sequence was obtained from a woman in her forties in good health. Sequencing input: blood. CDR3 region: CSAPLQGELFF. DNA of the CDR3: TGCAGTGCCCCTCTTCAGGGGGAACTGTTTTTT.